This T cell receptor beta chain emerged from a study of beta chain features in type 1 diabetes. Findings and limits, study-wide: When cDNA is sequenced, cells with high TCR expression could be over-represented.

TCRB transcripts that were expressed got sequenced, as all of the isolated RNA had been reverse transcribed. Clones were sequenced by immunoSEQ multiplex PCR, and TCRdb holds only the in-frame ones, with some missing. The sample has a few hundred thousand clones, roughly 10% seen once. This clone was seen a few times. Its antigen is unknown. This sequence originates from a man between 18 and 29 years old in good health. Specimen: central memory CD4+ T cells from blood.

CDR3 in DNA: TGTGCCAGCAGCCAGGACCGAGCCGCCTCCTACGAGCAGTACTTC. The encoded protein is CASSQDRAASYEQYF. V is TRBV11-2 and J is TRBJ2-7, with D hard to call. The CDR3 is 15 amino acids. Germline V CDR1 and CDR2: SGHAT, FQNNGV. V shed 5 bases and J shed 0 bases, with 14 bases lying between them.